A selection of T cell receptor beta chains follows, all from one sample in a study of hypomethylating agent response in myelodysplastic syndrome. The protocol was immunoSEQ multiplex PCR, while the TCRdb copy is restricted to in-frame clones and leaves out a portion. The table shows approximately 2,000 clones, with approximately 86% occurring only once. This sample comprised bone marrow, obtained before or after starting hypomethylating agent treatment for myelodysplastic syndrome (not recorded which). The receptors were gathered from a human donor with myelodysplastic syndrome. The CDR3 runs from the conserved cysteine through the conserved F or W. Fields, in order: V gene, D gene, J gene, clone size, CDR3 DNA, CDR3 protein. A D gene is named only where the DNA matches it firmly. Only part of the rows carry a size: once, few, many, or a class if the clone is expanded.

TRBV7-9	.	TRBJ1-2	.	TGTGCCAGCAGCTTATCACAGGGAGCTAACTATGGCTACACCTTC	CASSLSQGANYGYTF
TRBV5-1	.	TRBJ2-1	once	TGCGCCAGCAGCTTACAGAGCTCCTACAATGAGCAGTTCTTC	CASSLQSSYNEQFF
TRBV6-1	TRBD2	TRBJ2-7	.	TGTGCCATACAAAGCGGGACCTCCTACGAGCAGTACTTC	CAIQSGTSYEQYF
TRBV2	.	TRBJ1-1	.	TGTGCCAGCAGTTTACAGGGAAGGACCACTGAAGCTTTCTTT	CASSLQGRTTEAFF
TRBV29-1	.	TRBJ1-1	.	TGCAGCGTATCACCCTGGGGTAAGACTGAAGCTTTCTTT	CSVSPWGKTEAFF
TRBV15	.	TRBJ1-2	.	TGTGCCACCAGCAGAGATCGACGAGGCTACACCTTC	CATSRDRRGYTF
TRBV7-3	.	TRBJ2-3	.	TGTGCCAGCAGCTTCGACGCGGGGATTGGCACAGATACGCAGTATTTT	CASSFDAGIGTDTQYF
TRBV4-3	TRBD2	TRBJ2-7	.	TGCGCCAGCAGCCAAGAAATTGGGTTAGCGGGGGGCAGCTCCTACGAGCAGTACTTC	CASSQEIGLAGGSSYEQYF
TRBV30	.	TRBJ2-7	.	TGTGCCTGGAGTGTATACAGGTACGAGCAGTACTTC	CAWSVYRYEQYF
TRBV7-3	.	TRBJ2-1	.	TGTGCCAGCAGCTTTGGAGCTGGGGATTACAATGAGCAGTTCTTC	CASSFGAGDYNEQFF
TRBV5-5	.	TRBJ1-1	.	TGTGCCAGCAGCCTGGACGGCTATGTGGGGACTGAAGCTTTCTTT	CASSLDGYVGTEAFF
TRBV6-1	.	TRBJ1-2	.	TGTGCCACCAAAAGGGGGGGTTATGGCTACACCTTC	CATKRGGYGYTF
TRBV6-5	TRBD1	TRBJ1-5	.	TGTGCCACAGGGGGATTTCTCAGCAATCAGCCCCAGCATTTT	CATGGFLSNQPQHF
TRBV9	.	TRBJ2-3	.	TGTGCCAGCAGCCCCAAGGGGACAGATACGCAGTATTTT	CASSPKGTDTQYF
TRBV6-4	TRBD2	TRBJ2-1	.	TGTGCCACTTCTATAGCGGGAGGCTCCTACAATGAGCAGTTCTTC	CATSIAGGSYNEQFF
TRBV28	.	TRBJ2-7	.	TGTGCCAGCACCTCCCCAGGTGGGTACGAGCAGTACTTC	CASTSPGGYEQYF
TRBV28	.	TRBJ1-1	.	TGTGCCAGCAGTTTAACAAAGGGCAGAGAAGCTTTCTTT	CASSLTKGREAFF
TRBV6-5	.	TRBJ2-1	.	TGTGCCACCGAGCAAAACAATGAGCAGTTCTTC	CATEQNNEQFF
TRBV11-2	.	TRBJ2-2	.	TGTGCCAGCAGCCTCCGTCCGAACACCGGGGAGCTGTTTTTT	CASSLRPNTGELFF
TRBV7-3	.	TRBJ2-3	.	TGTGCCAGCAGCCCGCTACATATCAGCACAGATACGCAGTATTTT	CASSPLHISTDTQYF
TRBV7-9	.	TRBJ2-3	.	TGTGCCAGCAAGGGGGAGATCACAGATACGCAGTATTTT	CASKGEITDTQYF
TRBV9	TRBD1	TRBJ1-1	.	TGTGCCAGCAGCCAGCCGACAGGGCCGGGCACTGAAGCTTTCTTT	CASSQPTGPGTEAFF
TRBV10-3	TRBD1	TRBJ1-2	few	TGTGCCAGCAGTTCCGGGACAGGGGGCATTGGCTACACCTTC	CASSSGTGGIGYTF
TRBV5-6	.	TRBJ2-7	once	TGTGCCAGCAGCCCGGGGGGCGGGATAGAGTACAAGCAGTACTTC	CASSPGGGIEYKQYF
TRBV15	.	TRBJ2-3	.	TGTGCCACCAGCAGAGGGGGGGGCTCCACAGATACGCAGTATTTT	CATSRGGGSTDTQYF
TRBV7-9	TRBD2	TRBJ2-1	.	TGTGCCAGCAGCTTACGTTCCCTAGCGGGGGCCTACAATGAGCAGTTCTTC	CASSLRSLAGAYNEQFF
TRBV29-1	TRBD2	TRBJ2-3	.	TGCAGCGACATAGCGGGAGGGACAGATACGCAGTATTTT	CSDIAGGTDTQYF
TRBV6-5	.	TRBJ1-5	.	TGTGCCAGCAGTTACAAGGATAGCAATCAGCCCCAGCATTTT	CASSYKDSNQPQHF
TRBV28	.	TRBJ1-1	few	TGTGCCAGCAGTGCCAACACGGCTAACATGAACACTGAAGCTTTCTTT	CASSANTANMNTEAFF
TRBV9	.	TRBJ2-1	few	TGTGCCAGCAGCGTAGGGTTGGGGTACAATGAGCAGTTCTTC	CASSVGLGYNEQFF
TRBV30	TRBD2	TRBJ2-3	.	TGTGCTGAGCGGGAGGCCAGCACAGATACGCAGTATTTT	CAEREASTDTQYF
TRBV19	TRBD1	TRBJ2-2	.	TGTGCCAGTAGTACATCGACAGGGGTCGGCGGGGAGCTGTTTTTT	CASSTSTGVGGELFF
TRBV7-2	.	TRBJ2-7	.	TGTGCCAGCAGCTTAGCGGGGGCGACTAGAGAGCAGTACTTC	CASSLAGATREQYF
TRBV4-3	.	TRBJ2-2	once	TGCGCCAGCCGAGACCACAGGGTCGTGCCCGGGGAGCTGTTTTTT	CASRDHRVVPGELFF
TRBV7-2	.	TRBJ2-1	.	TGTGCCAGCAGCTCCCCCCCGGTGGGGGCTGGCTACAATGAGCAGTTCTTC	CASSSPPVGAGYNEQFF
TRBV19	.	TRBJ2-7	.	TGTGCCAGCACAGAAGGGCGGTATGGTAGCGAGCAGTACTTC	CASTEGRYGSEQYF
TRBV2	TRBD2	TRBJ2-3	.	TGTGCCAGCCGCGATCCATATAGAGCGGGGCACACAGATACGCAGTATTTT	CASRDPYRAGHTDTQYF
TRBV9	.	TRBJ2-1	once	TGTGCCAGCAGCGTAGCGGTGGGAATCGGTGAGCAGTTCTTC	CASSVAVGIGEQFF
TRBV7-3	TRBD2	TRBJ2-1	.	TGTGCCAGCAGCTTACGCGGGAGCTCCTACAATGAGCAGTTCTTC	CASSLRGSSYNEQFF
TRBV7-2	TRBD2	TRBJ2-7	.	TGTGCCAGCAGCTTAGAGGTTAGCGGGGGGGGCCGGGACGAGCAGTACTTC	CASSLEVSGGGRDEQYF
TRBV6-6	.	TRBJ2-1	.	TGTGCCAGCAGTTACTCGAACACTGCCTACAATGAGCAGTTCTTC	CASSYSNTAYNEQFF
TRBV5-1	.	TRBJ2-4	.	TGCGCCAGCAGCCGAGACCCCTCTGGGAGAGCCAAAAACATTCAGTACTTC	CASSRDPSGRAKNIQYF
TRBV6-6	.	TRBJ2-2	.	TGTGCCAGCAGTAGGAGGGCGCCGAACACCGGGGAGCTGTTTTTT	CASSRRAPNTGELFF
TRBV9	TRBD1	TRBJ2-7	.	TGTGCCAGCAGCGCCAAACCGACAGGGACCTACGAGCAGTACTTC	CASSAKPTGTYEQYF
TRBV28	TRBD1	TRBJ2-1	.	TGTGCCAGCAGTTCCCCGGACAGGGATAAGTTCTTC	CASSSPDRDKFF
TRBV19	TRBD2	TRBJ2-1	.	TGTGCCAGTAGTACAAAAAGCGGGAGGGCCGAACGTGAGCAGTTCTTC	CASSTKSGRAEREQFF
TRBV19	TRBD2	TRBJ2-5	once	TGTGCCAGTAGTTCCCCCCAGGGAGGGGAGACCCAGTACTTC	CASSSPQGGETQYF
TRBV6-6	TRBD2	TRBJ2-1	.	TGTGCCAGCAGTCCAACGCGGGGGGGGAATGAGCAGTTCTTC	CASSPTRGGNEQFF
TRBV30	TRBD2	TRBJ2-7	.	TGTGCCTGGAACGAAGGGACTAGCGGATGGCAGTACTTC	CAWNEGTSGWQYF
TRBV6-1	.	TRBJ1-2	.	TGTGCCAGCAGGGGAGAAGGGCGGCATGGCTACACCTTC	CASRGEGRHGYTF
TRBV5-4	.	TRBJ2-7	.	TGTGCCAGCAGCTTAGCATCCCTTCCCTACGAGCAGTACTTC	CASSLASLPYEQYF
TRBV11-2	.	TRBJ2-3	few	TGTGCCAGCACCATTAGTGAGATTGGAGATACGCAGTATTTT	CASTISEIGDTQYF
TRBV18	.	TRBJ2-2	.	TGTGCCAGCTCACGGAATACAATCGCGAACACCGGGGAGCTGTTTTTT	CASSRNTIANTGELFF
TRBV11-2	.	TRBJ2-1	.	TGTGCCAGCAGCGCAATTCCAGGAGTGGATGAGCAGTTCTTC	CASSAIPGVDEQFF
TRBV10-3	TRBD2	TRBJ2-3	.	TGTGCCATCAGTGACATGCTAGCGGGAAGCACAGATACGCAGTATTTT	CAISDMLAGSTDTQYF
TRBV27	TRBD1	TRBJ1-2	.	TGTGCCAGCAGTGCACAGGGGGGATATGGCTACACCTTC	CASSAQGGYGYTF
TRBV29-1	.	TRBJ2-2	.	TGCAGCGTTGCCCGACTCGGCGGGGAGCTGTTTTTT	CSVARLGGELFF
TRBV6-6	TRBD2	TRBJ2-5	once	TGTGCCAGCAGTGTTCAGGGACTAGGAGGGGAGACCCAGTACTTC	CASSVQGLGGETQYF
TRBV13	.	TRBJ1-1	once	TGTGCCAGCAGCTTGCGGGGGGCCGATCGGACTGAAGCTTTCTTT	CASSLRGADRTEAFF